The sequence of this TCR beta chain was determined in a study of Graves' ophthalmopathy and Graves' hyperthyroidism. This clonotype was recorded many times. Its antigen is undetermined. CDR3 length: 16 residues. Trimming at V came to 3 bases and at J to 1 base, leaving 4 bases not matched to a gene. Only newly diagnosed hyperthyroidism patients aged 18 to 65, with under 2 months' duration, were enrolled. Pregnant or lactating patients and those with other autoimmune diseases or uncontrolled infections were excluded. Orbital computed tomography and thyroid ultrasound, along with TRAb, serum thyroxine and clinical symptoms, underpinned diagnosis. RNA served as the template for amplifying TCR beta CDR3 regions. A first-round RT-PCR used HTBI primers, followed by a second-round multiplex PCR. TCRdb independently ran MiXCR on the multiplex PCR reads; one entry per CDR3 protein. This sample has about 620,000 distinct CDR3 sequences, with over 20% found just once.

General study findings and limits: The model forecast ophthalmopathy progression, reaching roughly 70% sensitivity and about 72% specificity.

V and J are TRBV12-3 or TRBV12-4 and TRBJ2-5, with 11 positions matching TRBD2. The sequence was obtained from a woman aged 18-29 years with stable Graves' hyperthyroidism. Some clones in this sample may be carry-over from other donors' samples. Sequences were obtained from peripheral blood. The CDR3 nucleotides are TGTGCCAGCAGTTTTTCCCTAGCGGGGGGCCAAGAGACCCAGTACTTC. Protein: CASSFSLAGGQETQYF.